The source of this T cell receptor beta chain is a study of T cells in Graves' hyperthyroidism and ophthalmopathy. Diagnoses rested on clinical symptoms, serum thyroxine and TRAb, thyroid ultrasound and orbital computed tomography. RNA transcripts were the template for amplifying TCR beta CDR3 regions. The HTBI primer set was used in a first-round RT-PCR of the TCR CDR3. TCRdb independently ran MiXCR on the multiplex PCR reads; one entry per CDR3 protein. The sample shows approximately 710,000 distinct CDR3 sequences, 17% of them seen only once. Trimming removed 3 bases from V and 5 bases from J, with 20 bases in between. Germline V gene data show CDR1 as DFQATT and CDR2 as SNEGSKA (reference sequence). The CDR3 consists of 16 residues. In regard to this clonotype: Its antigen remains unidentified.

Whole-study results and caveats: Blood also held most thyroid clonotypes expanded beyond 0.001.

The source is a man over 45 with Graves' hyperthyroidism. The chain joins TRBV20-1 to TRBJ2-1; perhaps TRBD2 as D (5 bases). Sequences were obtained from blood. DNA of the CDR3: TGCAGTGCTAGGACTATGGCTCAACCACTCCACAATGAGCAGTTCTTC. Translation: CSARTMAQPLHNEQFF.